This T cell receptor (beta chain) derives from a study of T cells in tuberculosis. Whole-study context: Sequenced TCRs come from CD1B-GMM tetramer-binding T cells. Samples predate treatment or fall within its first 7 days. Points from the study as a whole: Classification accuracy was roughly 90% (AUROC approximately 0.89) with the GMM-specific repertoire.

The count of this clone is one. No antigen is known for it. Time point specified: new active TB diagnosis, blood taken before or within 7 days of starting treatment. Active tuberculosis patients were new diagnoses, HIV-seronegative, South African, and aged 18 years or older. Assay used: immunoSEQ multiplex PCR; TCRdb lists only in-frame clones, some missing. The data contain 5,000 to 6,500 clones, 97% of them seen just once; the ten biggest clones take up roughly 12%. The length of the CDR3 is 14 residues. The V and J ends lost 6 bases and 4 bases respectively, with 13 bases between them. From germline, CDR1 is MNHEY and CDR2 SMNVEV (reference sequence).

This TCR came from an adult with tuberculosis. The chain couples TRBV27 to TRBJ2-1; TRBD2 is a possible D gene (6 bases). Source: PBMCs, taken at tuberculosis diagnosis. DNA for the CDR3: TGTGCCAGCAGGCGGACTACCGCTTACAATGAGCAGTTCTTC. Residues: CASRRTTAYNEQFF.